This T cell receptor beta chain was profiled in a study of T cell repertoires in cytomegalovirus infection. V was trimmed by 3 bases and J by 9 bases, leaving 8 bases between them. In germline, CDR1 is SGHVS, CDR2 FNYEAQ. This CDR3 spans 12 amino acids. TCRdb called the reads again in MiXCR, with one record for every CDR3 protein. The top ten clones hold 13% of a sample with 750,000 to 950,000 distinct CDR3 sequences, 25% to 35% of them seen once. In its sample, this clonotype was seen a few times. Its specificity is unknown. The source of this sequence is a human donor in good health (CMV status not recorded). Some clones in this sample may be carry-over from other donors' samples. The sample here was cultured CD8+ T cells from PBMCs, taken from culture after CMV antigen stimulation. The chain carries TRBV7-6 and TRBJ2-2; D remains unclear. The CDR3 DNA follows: TGTGCCAGCAGCTTCGGGCGCCGGGAGCTGTTTTTT. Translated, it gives CASSFGRRELFF.